This T cell receptor (beta chain) was obtained from a study of T-cell reconstitution after alpha-beta-depleted transplantation in children. Study outcomes and limitations: Certain patients had high TCRbeta diversity at day 60, and it came from recipient T cells and thymic progenitors that survived. Alpha-beta T cells about two months after transplant reportedly derived from several hundred expanded graft clones. The main origin of T-cell counts and diversity one year after transplant was newly produced T cells.

A TCRbeta library incorporating unique molecular identifiers was prepared. From the PCR reads, TCRdb called clonotypes with MiXCR, one entry per CDR3 protein. This sample has about 610,000 distinct CDR3 sequences, with 25% to 30% found just once. Germline loops: CDR1 SGHKS, CDR2 YYEKEE (reference sequence). CDR3 length: 13 amino acids. Trimming left V 5 bases short and J 8 bases short, with 13 bases between. Only a few counts were recorded for this clonotype. Its specificity is unknown. The specimen comprised PBMCs, sampled before TCRalphabeta/CD19-depleted stem cell transplant. The receptor was derived from a boy younger than two with Wiskott-Aldrich syndrome, due to receive a stem cell transplant. The chain is built from TRBV5-5 and TRBJ1-4; D remains unclear. Written as DNA, the CDR3 is TGTGCCAGCAGTCCTGCCCCAGAAGAAAAACTGTTTTTT. It translates to CASSPAPEEKLFF.